Included here is one T cell receptor (beta chain) sequence, with context. Antigen unknown. The sample belongs to a study of OX40 agonist ivuxolimab in advanced cancers. Study-level information: Two cutaneous melanoma patients and one hepatocellular carcinoma patient, three in all, had partial responses. Study findings and constraints: Partial responders at 0.1-3.0 mg/kg had among the lowest clonal expansion. On average, a greater number of expanded clones characterised CD8+ T cells relative to CD4+. CD4+ and CD8+ blood T cells expanded clonally by week 6 at 0.1 to 3.0 mg/kg.

The protocol was immunoSEQ multiplex PCR, while the TCRdb copy is restricted to in-frame clones and leaves out a portion. This sample has tens of thousands of clones, with 84% found just once. The CDR3 covers 15 residues. Germline CDR1 MGHRA, CDR2 YSYEKL. After removal of 2 bases from V and 3 bases from J, the junction contained 3 bases not matched to a gene. The TCR comes from an adult with an advanced solid tumor such as melanoma, head and neck, liver or kidney cancer. The chain recombines TRBV4-1 with TRBJ2-1, with TRBD1 matching over 8 bases. This material consisted of CD4+ or CD8+ T cells sorted from blood, taken in a trial of the OX40 agonist ivuxolimab. CDR3 sequence reads: CASSQQGAVYNEQFF. The CDR3 DNA follows: TGCGCCAGCAGCCAACAGGGGGCAGTCTACAATGAGCAGTTCTTC.